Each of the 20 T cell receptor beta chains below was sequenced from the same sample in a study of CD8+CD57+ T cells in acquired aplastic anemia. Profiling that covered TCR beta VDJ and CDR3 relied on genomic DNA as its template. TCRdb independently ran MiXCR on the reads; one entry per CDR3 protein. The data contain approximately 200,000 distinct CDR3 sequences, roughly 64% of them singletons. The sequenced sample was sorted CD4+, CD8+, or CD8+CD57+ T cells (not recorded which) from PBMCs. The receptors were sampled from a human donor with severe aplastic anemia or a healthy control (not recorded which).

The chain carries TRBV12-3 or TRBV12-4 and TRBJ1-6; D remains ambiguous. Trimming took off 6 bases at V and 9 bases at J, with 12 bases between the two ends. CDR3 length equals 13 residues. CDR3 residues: CASSAGPVSPLHF. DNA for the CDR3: TGTGCCAGCAGCGCCGGACCCGTTTCACCCCTCCACTTT.

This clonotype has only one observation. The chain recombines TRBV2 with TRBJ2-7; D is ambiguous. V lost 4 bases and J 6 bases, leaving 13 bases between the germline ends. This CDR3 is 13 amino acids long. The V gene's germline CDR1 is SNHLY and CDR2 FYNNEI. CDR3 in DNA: TGTGCCAGCAGTGTCATAGGGTTTCGCGAGCAGTACTTC. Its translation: CASSVIGFREQYF.

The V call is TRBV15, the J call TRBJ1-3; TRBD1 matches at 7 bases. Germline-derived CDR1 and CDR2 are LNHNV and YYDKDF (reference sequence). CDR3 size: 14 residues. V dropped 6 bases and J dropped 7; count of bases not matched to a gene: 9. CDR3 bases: TGTGCCACCAGGGGACAGAAGGGGAGGAACACCATATATTTT. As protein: CATRGQKGRNTIYF.

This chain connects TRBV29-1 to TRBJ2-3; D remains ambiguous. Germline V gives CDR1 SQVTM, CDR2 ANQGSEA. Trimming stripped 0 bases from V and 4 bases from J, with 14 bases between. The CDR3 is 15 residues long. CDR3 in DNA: TGCAGCGTTGAAGATCGTCAGACGGTGGCAGATACGCAGTATTTT. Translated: CSVEDRQTVADTQYF.

The CDR3 sequence: CSVQTGGNEKLFF. The CDR3 bases are TGCAGCGTGCAAACAGGGGGGAATGAAAAACTGTTTTTT. The chain links TRBV29-1 to TRBJ1-4; TRBD1 matches at 8 bases. V shed 6 bases and J 5 bases; nucleotides not matched to a gene: 5. The CDR3 has 13 amino acids. CDR1 is SQVTM, CDR2 ANQGSEA, per germline.

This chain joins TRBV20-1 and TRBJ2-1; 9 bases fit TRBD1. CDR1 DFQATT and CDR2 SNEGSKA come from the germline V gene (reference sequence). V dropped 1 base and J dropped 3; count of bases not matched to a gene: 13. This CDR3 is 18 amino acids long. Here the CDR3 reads CSARVTGGNKLFYNEQFF. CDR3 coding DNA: TGCAGTGCTAGAGTGACAGGGGGTAATAAGCTCTTCTACAATGAGCAGTTCTTC.

The CDR3 loop is CASSRDRGPGGYGYTF. As DNA, the CDR3 is TGTGCCAGTAGCCGGGACAGGGGACCAGGAGGGTATGGCTACACCTTC. This chain uses TRBV19 with TRBJ1-2; 10 bases are shared with TRBD1. The CDR3 runs 16 residues. CDR1 LNHDA and CDR2 SQIVND come from the germline V gene (reference sequence). The V and J ends lost 6 bases and 5 bases, in that order; junction bases with no gene match: 12.

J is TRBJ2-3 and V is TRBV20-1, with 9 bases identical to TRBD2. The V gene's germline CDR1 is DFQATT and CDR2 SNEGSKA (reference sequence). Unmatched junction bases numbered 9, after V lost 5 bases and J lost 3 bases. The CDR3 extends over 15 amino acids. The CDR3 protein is CSAGLSGRLTDTQYF. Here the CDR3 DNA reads TGCAGTGCTGGACTTAGCGGGAGACTGACAGATACGCAGTATTTT.

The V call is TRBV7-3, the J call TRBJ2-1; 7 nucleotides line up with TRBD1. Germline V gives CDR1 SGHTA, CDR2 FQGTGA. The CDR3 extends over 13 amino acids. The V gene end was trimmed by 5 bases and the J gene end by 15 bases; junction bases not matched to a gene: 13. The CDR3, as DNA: TGTGCCAGCAGCGCTCAATGGGACAGTCCACTGTTCTTC. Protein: CASSAQWDSPLFF. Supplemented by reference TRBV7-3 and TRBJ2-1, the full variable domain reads GAGVSQTPSNKVTEKGKYVELRCDPISGHTALYWYRQSLGQGPEFLIYFQGTGAADDSGLPNDRFFAVRPEGSVSTLKIQRTERGDSAVYLCASSAQWDSPLFFGPGTRLTVL.

The CDR3 protein is CASSSGTRSNYGYTF. The CDR3 DNA is TGTGCCAGCAGCTCTGGGACAAGAAGTAACTATGGCTACACCTTC. The J gene is TRBJ1-2, the V gene TRBV7-3; a weak D match, TRBD1 (6 bases). V shed 4 bases and J shed 1 base, with 13 bases lying between them. Germline values: CDR1 SGHTA, CDR2 FQGTGA. The CDR3 runs to 15 residues.

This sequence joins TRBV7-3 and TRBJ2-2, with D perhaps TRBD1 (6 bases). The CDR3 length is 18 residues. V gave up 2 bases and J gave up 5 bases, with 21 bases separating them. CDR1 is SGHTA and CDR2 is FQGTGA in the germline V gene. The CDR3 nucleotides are TGTGCCAGCAGCTTAGTAGTTTGGGGGCCGCCGCAAACCGGGGAGCTGTTTTTT. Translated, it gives CASSLVVWGPPQTGELFF.

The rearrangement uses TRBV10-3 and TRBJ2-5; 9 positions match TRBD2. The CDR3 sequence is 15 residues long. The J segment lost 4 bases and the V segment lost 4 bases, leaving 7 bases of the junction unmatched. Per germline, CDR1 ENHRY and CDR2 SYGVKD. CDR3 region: CAISGGLAGSETQYF. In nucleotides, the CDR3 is TGTGCCATCAGTGGGGGGCTAGCGGGGTCAGAGACCCAGTACTTC.

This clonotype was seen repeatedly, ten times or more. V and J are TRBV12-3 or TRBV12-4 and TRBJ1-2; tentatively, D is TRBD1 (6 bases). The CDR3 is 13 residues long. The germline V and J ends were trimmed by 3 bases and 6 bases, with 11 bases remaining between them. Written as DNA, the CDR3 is TGTGCCAGCAGTTTTTCAGGGGAGAATGGCTACACCTTC. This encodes CASSFSGENGYTF.

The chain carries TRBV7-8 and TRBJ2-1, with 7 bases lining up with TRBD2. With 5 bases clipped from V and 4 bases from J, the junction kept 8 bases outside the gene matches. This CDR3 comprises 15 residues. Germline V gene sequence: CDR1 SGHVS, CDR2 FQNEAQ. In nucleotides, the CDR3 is TGTGCCAGCAGCCCATATAGCGGGCCTTACAATGAGCAGTTCTTC. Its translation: CASSPYSGPYNEQFF.

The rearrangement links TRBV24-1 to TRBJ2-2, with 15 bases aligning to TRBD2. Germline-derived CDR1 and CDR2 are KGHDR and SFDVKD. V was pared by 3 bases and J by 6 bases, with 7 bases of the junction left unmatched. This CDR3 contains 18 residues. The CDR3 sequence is CATSDRTSGRASSGELFF. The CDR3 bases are TGTGCCACCAGTGATCGGACTAGCGGGAGGGCCAGTTCCGGGGAGCTGTTTTTT.

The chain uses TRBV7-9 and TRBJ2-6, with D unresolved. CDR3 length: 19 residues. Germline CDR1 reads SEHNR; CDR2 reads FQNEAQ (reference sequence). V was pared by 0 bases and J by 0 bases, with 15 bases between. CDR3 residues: CASSLAMVRSSSGANVLTF. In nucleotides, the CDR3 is TGTGCCAGCAGCTTAGCCATGGTCAGGAGTTCCTCTGGGGCCAACGTCCTGACTTTC.

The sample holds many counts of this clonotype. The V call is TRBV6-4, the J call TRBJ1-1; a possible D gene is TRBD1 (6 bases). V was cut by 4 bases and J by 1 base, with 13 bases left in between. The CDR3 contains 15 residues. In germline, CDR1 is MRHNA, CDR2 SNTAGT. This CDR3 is CASSAEGDRNTEAFF. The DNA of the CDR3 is TGTGCCAGCAGTGCCGAGGGGGATAGGAACACTGAAGCTTTCTTT.

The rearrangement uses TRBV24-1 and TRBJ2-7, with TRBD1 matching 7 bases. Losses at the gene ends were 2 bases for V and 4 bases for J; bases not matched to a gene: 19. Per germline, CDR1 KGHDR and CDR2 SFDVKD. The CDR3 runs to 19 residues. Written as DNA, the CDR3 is TGTGCCACCAGTGATTCCAGCGGACGAACCGGGACAGATTTTTACGAGCAGTACTTC. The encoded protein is CATSDSSGRTGTDFYEQYF.

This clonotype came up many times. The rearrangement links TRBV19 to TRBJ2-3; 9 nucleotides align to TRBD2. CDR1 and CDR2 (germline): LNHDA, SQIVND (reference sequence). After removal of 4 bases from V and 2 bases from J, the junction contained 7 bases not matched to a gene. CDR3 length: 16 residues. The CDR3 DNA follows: TGTGCCAGTAGTACCCTTAGCGGGGGACTCACAGATACGCAGTATTTT. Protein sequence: CASSTLSGGLTDTQYF. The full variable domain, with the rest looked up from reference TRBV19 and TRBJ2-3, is DGGITQSPKYLFRKEGQNVTLSCEQNLNHDAMYWYRQDPGQGLRLIYYSQIVNDFQKGDIAEGYSVSREKKESFPLTVTSAQKNPTAFYLCASSTLSGGLTDTQYFGPGTRLTVL.

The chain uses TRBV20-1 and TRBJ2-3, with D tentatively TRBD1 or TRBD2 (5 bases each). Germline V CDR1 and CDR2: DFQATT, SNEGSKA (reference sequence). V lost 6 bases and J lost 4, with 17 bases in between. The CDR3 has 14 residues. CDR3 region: CSARDGGGPDTQYF. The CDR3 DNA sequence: TGCAGTGCCAGGGACGGCGGCGGGCCAGATACGCAGTATTTT.